This T cell receptor beta chain was observed in a study of blood T cell repertoires in COVID-19. At the level of the study: Samples taken during acute and convalescent COVID-19 were collected in the United States, Italy and Spain.

The table lists this clone with a few counts. Profiled with immunoSEQ multiplex PCR; TCRdb holds only in-frame clones, not every one. The profile shows about 200,000 clones, 86% of them singletons. With V trimmed by 4 bases and J by 3 bases, 2 bases remained unmatched. This CDR3 has 13 residues. Germline loops: CDR1 LNHDA, CDR2 SQIVND (reference sequence). The sample comprised PBMCs or T cells enriched from blood (not recorded which). The V gene is TRBV19, the J gene TRBJ2-7, with TRBD1 matching 8 bases. The source of this sequence is a man in his forties with acute COVID-19. Written as DNA, the CDR3 is TGTGCCAGTAGTAAGGGACAGGTCTACGAGCAGTACTTC. This translates into CASSKGQVYEQYF.